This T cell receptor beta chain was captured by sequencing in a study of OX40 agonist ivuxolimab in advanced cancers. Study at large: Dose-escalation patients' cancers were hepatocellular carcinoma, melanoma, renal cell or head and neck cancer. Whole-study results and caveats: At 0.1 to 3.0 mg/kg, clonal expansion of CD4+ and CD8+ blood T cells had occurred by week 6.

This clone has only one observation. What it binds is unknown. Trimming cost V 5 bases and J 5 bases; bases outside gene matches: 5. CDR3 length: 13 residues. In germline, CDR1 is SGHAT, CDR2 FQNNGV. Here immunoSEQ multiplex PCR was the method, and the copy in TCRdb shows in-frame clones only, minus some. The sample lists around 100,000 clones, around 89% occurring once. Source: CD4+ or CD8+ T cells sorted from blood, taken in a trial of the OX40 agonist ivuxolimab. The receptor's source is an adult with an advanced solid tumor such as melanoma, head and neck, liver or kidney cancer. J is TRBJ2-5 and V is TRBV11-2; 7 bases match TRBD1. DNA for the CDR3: TGTGCCAGCAGCGCCGAACAGGGGGAGACCCAGTACTTC. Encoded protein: CASSAEQGETQYF.